Listed below are T cell receptor beta chains from one sample, sequenced in a study of shared clonotypes between healthy human individuals. The protocol was immunoSEQ multiplex PCR, while the TCRdb copy is restricted to in-frame clones and leaves out a portion. Among about 1.5 million clones listed, around 98% were seen once. Sequenced sample: naive CD4+ T cells sorted from blood. Every receptor here comes from a young man in good health. CDR3s include the opening cysteine and the closing phenylalanine or tryptophan. A D gene is named only where the DNA matches it firmly. Part of the rows lack a size; the others show once, few, many or a class for expanded clones.

size: -
D: -
V: TRBV11-2
J: TRBJ2-4
DNA: TGTGCCAGCAGCGGACCCGGGGCCGGGAAGAACTTC
CDR3: CASSGPGAGKNF

size: -
D: -
V: TRBV18
J: TRBJ2-7
DNA: TGTGCCAGCTCACCAAGAGGGACGCACCAATCCTACGAGCAGTACTTC
CDR3: CASSPRGTHQSYEQYF

size: once
D: -
V: TRBV18
J: TRBJ2-3
DNA: TGTGCCAGCTCACCACCTCCCGCAGGAGATACGCAGTATTTT
CDR3: CASSPPPAGDTQYF

size: -
D: -
V: TRBV18
J: TRBJ1-5
DNA: TGTGCCAGCTCACCACCCTCTGATAGCAATCAGCCCCAGCATTTT
CDR3: CASSPPSDSNQPQHF

size: -
D: -
V: TRBV6-5
J: TRBJ1-2
DNA: TGTGCCAGCAGCACCGGGACGGTCGGTTATGGCTACACCTTC
CDR3: CASSTGTVGYGYTF

size: -
D: TRBD1
V: TRBV9
J: TRBJ1-3
DNA: TGTGCCAGCAGCGTAGGGGGACAGGATCTTGGAAACACCATATATTTT
CDR3: CASSVGGQDLGNTIYF

size: -
D: TRBD2
V: TRBV6-5
J: TRBJ2-1
DNA: TGTGCCAGCAGCCCCCAGGGCGGGAGGGCGAATGAGCAGTTCTTC
CDR3: CASSPQGGRANEQFF

size: once
D: TRBD2
V: TRBV5-6
J: TRBJ2-7
DNA: TGTGCCAGCAGCTTGGTGTCTAGCGGGGGGCGGCGCGAGCAGTACTTC
CDR3: CASSLVSSGGRREQYF

size: -
D: -
V: TRBV7-8
J: TRBJ2-7
DNA: TGTGCCAGCAGCTTAGTTAGGGAGCGGGCCACCTCCTACGAGCAGTACTTC
CDR3: CASSLVRERATSYEQYF

size: -
D: -
V: TRBV19
J: TRBJ2-1
DNA: TGTGCCACCTCTTTGAAGGTCCAAAACAATGAGCAGTTCTTC
CDR3: CATSLKVQNNEQFF

size: once
D: -
V: TRBV6-5
J: TRBJ1-1
DNA: TGTGCCAGCAGTCCACGGGGCAGGGCCACTGAAGCTTTCTTT
CDR3: CASSPRGRATEAFF

size: -
D: -
V: TRBV5-1
J: TRBJ1-3
DNA: TGCGCCAGCAGCTTGATGTTGGGATGGGGAAACACCATATATTTT
CDR3: CASSLMLGWGNTIYF

size: -
D: TRBD1
V: TRBV7-9
J: TRBJ1-4
DNA: TGTGCCAGCAGCTTAATGCAGGGGGAAAATGAAAAACTGTTTTTT
CDR3: CASSLMQGENEKLFF

size: -
D: TRBD1
V: TRBV6-9
J: TRBJ2-7
DNA: TGTGCCAGTTTATCCCCCCGACAGGGCACCTACGAGCAGTACTTC
CDR3: CASLSPRQGTYEQYF

size: -
D: TRBD1
V: TRBV6-6
J: TRBJ2-2
DNA: TGTGCCAGCACCTTTGGAGGACAGGGCTGGACCGGGGAGCTGTTTTTT
CDR3: CASTFGGQGWTGELFF

size: -
D: TRBD2
V: TRBV27
J: TRBJ2-5
DNA: TGTGCCAGCAGTCCGGGACTAGCGGCGATGGGGACCCAGTACTTC
CDR3: CASSPGLAAMGTQYF

size: once
D: TRBD2
V: TRBV7-3
J: TRBJ2-1
DNA: TGTGCCAGCAGCCGATACCCTACTAGCGGGGGGCAGCACAATGAGCAGTTCTTC
CDR3: CASSRYPTSGGQHNEQFF

size: -
D: TRBD2
V: TRBV28
J: TRBJ2-7
DNA: TGTGCCAGCAGCCCTAGGGAGGGAGGGATCTACGAGCAGTACTTC
CDR3: CASSPREGGIYEQYF

size: -
D: TRBD2
V: TRBV29-1
J: TRBJ2-1
DNA: TGCAGCGTTGACCTAGCGGGAGTTTACAATGAGCAGTTCTTC
CDR3: CSVDLAGVYNEQFF

size: -
D: TRBD2
V: TRBV2
J: TRBJ2-1
DNA: TGTGCCAGCAGCCTAGCAGGTAGCGGGGCCTTTATTGAGCAGTTCTTC
CDR3: CASSLAGSGAFIEQFF

size: -
D: TRBD2
V: TRBV7-9
J: TRBJ2-7
DNA: TGTGCCAGCACCTCGGCTCGAGCGGGAGTAAGGTACGAGCAGTACTTC
CDR3: CASTSARAGVRYEQYF

size: -
D: TRBD2
V: TRBV5-1
J: TRBJ2-2
DNA: TGCGCCAGCAGCTTGGCCTGGGGTAGCGGGATGGTGGCCGGGGAGCTGTTTTTT
CDR3: CASSLAWGSGMVAGELFF

size: -
D: TRBD1
V: TRBV18
J: TRBJ2-5
DNA: TGTGCCAGCTCAGACAGGACAGGGGGAGAGACCCAGTACTTC
CDR3: CASSDRTGGETQYF

size: -
D: TRBD1
V: TRBV4-2
J: TRBJ2-7
DNA: TGTGCCAGCAGCCAGGGACAGGTAGGGAACTACGAGCAGTACTTC
CDR3: CASSQGQVGNYEQYF

size: -
D: -
V: TRBV7-9
J: TRBJ1-5
DNA: TGTGCCAGCAGCTTGGGGCCGGGACACGCATGGGCTAGCAATCAGCCCCAGCATTTT
CDR3: CASSLGPGHAWASNQPQHF

size: once
D: -
V: TRBV6-5
J: TRBJ2-2
DNA: TGTGCCAGCAGTTATTTACAGAACACCGGGGAGCTGTTTTTT
CDR3: CASSYLQNTGELFF

size: -
D: -
V: TRBV10-1
J: TRBJ2-3
DNA: TGCGCCAGCAGTGCCATGGGGGGGCGTGAAGATACGCAGTATTTT
CDR3: CASSAMGGREDTQYF

size: -
D: TRBD1
V: TRBV18
J: TRBJ1-4
DNA: TGTGCCAGCTCATCTGACAGGGATTCGGCTAATGAAAAACTGTTTTTT
CDR3: CASSSDRDSANEKLFF

size: -
D: TRBD1
V: TRBV6-5
J: TRBJ1-5
DNA: TGTGCCAGCAGACCAAACAGGGGACGGCCCCAGCATTTT
CDR3: CASRPNRGRPQHF

size: -
D: -
V: TRBV6-5
J: TRBJ1-4
DNA: TGTGCCACCGGCCTCTGGGCAACTAATGAAAAACTGTTTTTT
CDR3: CATGLWATNEKLFF

size: -
D: -
V: TRBV20-1
J: TRBJ2-2
DNA: TGCAGCGCGCAGGGTTACGGGGAGCTGTTTTTT
CDR3: CSAQGYGELFF

size: -
D: TRBD1
V: TRBV10-3
J: TRBJ2-5
DNA: TGTGCCATCAGTGAGATCGGGACAGGCAGTGAGACCCAGTACTTC
CDR3: CAISEIGTGSETQYF

size: -
D: -
V: TRBV29-1
J: TRBJ2-7
DNA: TGCAGCCCCCCGGTGGAGGGGATCTCCTACGAGCAGTACTTC
CDR3: CSPPVEGISYEQYF

size: -
D: -
V: TRBV7-2
J: TRBJ2-1
DNA: TGTGCCAGCAGCTTATCATCAGGGGATCGTGAGCAGTTCTTC
CDR3: CASSLSSGDREQFF

size: -
D: -
V: TRBV7-6
J: TRBJ2-5
DNA: TGTGCCAGCAGCCCGCTATCTGGCCGAATTTTTCCTCAAGAGACCCAGTACTTC
CDR3: CASSPLSGRIFPQETQYF

size: -
D: -
V: TRBV25-1
J: TRBJ2-7
DNA: TGTGCCAGCAGTCCTTTCACCCTAGACGAGCAGTACTTC
CDR3: CASSPFTLDEQYF

size: once
D: TRBD1
V: TRBV7-9
J: TRBJ1-1
DNA: TGTGCCAGCAGCCCCCGGGGACAGGGGGTTGGTTTCACTGAAGCTTTCTTT
CDR3: CASSPRGQGVGFTEAFF

size: once
D: TRBD1
V: TRBV29-1
J: TRBJ1-4
DNA: TGCAGCGTTGAATTACAGGGGCTCCCTGAAAAACTGTTTTTT
CDR3: CSVELQGLPEKLFF

size: -
D: TRBD2
V: TRBV5-1
J: TRBJ2-5
DNA: TGCGCCAGCAGCTTGGGGAGCGGGAGGGCCGTAGAGACCCAGTACTTC
CDR3: CASSLGSGRAVETQYF

size: -
D: -
V: TRBV28
J: TRBJ2-5
DNA: TGTGCCAGCAGCAAACAGGCACCGAGGGCGGCCCAGTACTTC
CDR3: CASSKQAPRAAQYF

size: -
D: -
V: TRBV18
J: TRBJ2-2
DNA: TGTGCCAGCTCACCAATGGGGGACACCGGGGAGCTGTTTTTT
CDR3: CASSPMGDTGELFF